The rows below give T cell receptor beta chains drawn from one sample of a study of vaccination and CD4 T cells after COVID-19. Via MiXCR, TCRdb re-called the PCR reads, giving one row per CDR3 protein. Of about 18,000 distinct CDR3 sequences in the sample, approximately 78% are singletons; the top ten hold roughly 15%. Which antigens these TCRs recognize remains unknown. The sample in question was CD4+ T cells from blood, cultured in vitro, obtained after SARS-CoV-2 vaccination. These receptors all come from a human donor who received a COVID-19 vaccine. The CDR3 runs from the conserved cysteine through the conserved F or W. D genes are given only for firm matches. Size is stated for part of the rows, as once, few or many counts, or as a class when the clone is expanded.

d_gene,len,abundance,v_gene,j_gene,CDR3aa,CDR3nt
-,13,-,TRBV20-1,TRBJ2-3,CSASPSSTDTQYF,TGCAGTGCTAGTCCATCTAGCACAGATACGCAGTATTTT
TRBD1,14,few,TRBV20-1,TRBJ1-1,CSARGGGGNTEAFF,TGCAGTGCTAGAGGGGGAGGGGGCAACACTGAAGCTTTCTTT
-,14,-,TRBV30,TRBJ1-6,CAWRTISRESPLHF,TGTGCCTGGAGGACTATCTCTAGGGAGTCACCCCTCCACTTT
TRBD1,20,-,TRBV6-1,TRBJ1-5,CASSARQGWDPAYSQQPQHF,TGTGCCAGCAGTGCCCGACAGGGATGGGACCCGGCCTACTCTCAACAGCCCCAGCATTTT
TRBD1,13,-,TRBV7-8,TRBJ1-2,CASSGQGNYGYTF,TGTGCCAGCAGCGGACAGGGTAACTATGGCTACACCTTC
TRBD1,17,-,TRBV7-9,TRBJ1-4,CASSPPTGQATNEKLFF,TGTGCCAGCAGCCCCCCGACAGGGCAAGCAACTAATGAAAAACTGTTTTTT
-,14,-,TRBV12-3/TRBV12-4,TRBJ1-2,CASSFPSLGEGYTF,TGTGCCAGCAGTTTCCCCTCTTTAGGGGAGGGCTACACCTTC
TRBD1,14,-,TRBV12-3/TRBV12-4,TRBJ1-1,CASTRTGGRTEAFF,TGTGCCAGCACCAGGACAGGGGGCCGCACTGAAGCTTTCTTT
-,13,-,TRBV18,TRBJ1-2,CASSRSGQGGYTF,TGTGCCAGCTCACGTTCAGGCCAGGGTGGCTACACCTTC
TRBD1,16,-,TRBV7-9,TRBJ1-1,CASRSGQGSMNTEAFF,TGTGCCAGCAGGTCCGGACAGGGGTCAATGAACACTGAAGCTTTCTTT
TRBD1,15,-,TRBV6-5,TRBJ2-3,CASSYPTGGTDTQYF,TGTGCCAGCAGTTACCCGACAGGGGGCACAGATACGCAGTATTTT